The 11 T cell receptor beta chains below all came from one sample that was sequenced in a study of CD8 T cells in ankylosing spondylitis. Via MiXCR, TCRdb re-called the 5' RACE reads, giving one row per CDR3 protein. The data hold around 180,000 distinct CDR3 sequences, with roughly 13% observed a single time. Sequenced material: blood, either unsorted or a sorted T cell fraction (not recorded which). The receptors come from a female donor with ankylosing spondylitis or in good health (not recorded which).

This rearrangement joins TRBV18 to TRBJ2-7; 11 positions agree with TRBD1. The CDR3 contains 14 residues. V trimming: 0 bases; J trimming: 6 bases; junction bases outside the gene matches: 1. Germline V gene sequence: CDR1 KGHSH, CDR2 LQKENI. CDR3 in DNA: TGTGCCAGCTCACCACCGGGACAGGGGGTCGAGCAGTACTTC. It yields the protein CASSPPGQGVEQYF.

The chain joins TRBV20-1 to TRBJ2-1, with D possibly matching TRBD1 (5 bases). The germline gives CDR1 DFQATT, CDR2 SNEGSKA (reference sequence). The CDR3 spans 14 residues. Trimming took 5 bases from V and 0 from J, leaving 11 bases between them. The CDR3 coding sequence is TGCAGTGCTGCAGAAGGGGCCTCCTACAATGAGCAGTTCTTC. Translated, it gives CSAAEGASYNEQFF.

This clonotype occurred a few times. This clone may be a read error of a much larger clone one base away. The V gene is TRBV4-3, the J gene TRBJ1-1; D ambiguous. V was shortened by 0 bases and J by 2 bases, with 4 bases between the two germline ends. The CDR3 consists of 13 residues. Germline-derived CDR1 and CDR2 are LGHNA and YSLEER. Here the CDR3 reads CASSQDVNTEAFF. DNA for the CDR3: TGCGCCAGCAGCCAAGATGTTAACACTGAAGCTTTCTTT.

This clonotype has a count of ten or more. The rearrangement uses TRBV29-1 and TRBJ2-5; D is perhaps TRBD1 or TRBD2 (5 bases each). This CDR3 region has 14 residues. The germline CDR1 and CDR2 sequences are SQVTM and ANQGSEA. The V and J ends lost 4 bases and 5 bases respectively, with 17 bases between them. The CDR3 nucleotides are TGCAGCGTTGCGGTGGGGGATCTTGTCGAGACCCAGTACTTC. Translating gives CSVAVGDLVETQYF. The full variable domain, completed using reference TRBV29-1 and TRBJ2-5, is SAVISQKPSRDICQRGTSLTIQCQVDSQVTMMFWYRQQPGQSLTLIATANQGSEATYESGFVIDKFPISRPNLTFSTLTVSNMSPEDSSIYLCSVAVGDLVETQYFGPGTRLLVL.

This clonotype was recorded at least ten times. The rearrangement uses TRBV20-1 and TRBJ2-1; D may be TRBD1 (6 bases). Germline assignment: CDR1 DFQATT and CDR2 SNEGSKA (reference sequence). V was cut by 5 bases and J by 6 bases, with 17 bases left in between. CDR3 length equals 14 residues. The CDR3 DNA is TGCAGTGCTCCCCGGAACAGGGATCTCAATGAGCAGTTCTTC. Its translation is CSAPRNRDLNEQFF.

This clonotype occurred many times. The chain combines TRBV29-1 with TRBJ2-7; D perhaps matches TRBD1 (5 bases). Trimming removed 4 bases from V and 5 bases from J, with 12 bases in between. Germline loops: CDR1 SQVTM, CDR2 ANQGSEA. CDR3 size: 12 residues. CDR3 residues: CSVARAIDEQYF. In nucleotides, the CDR3 is TGCAGCGTTGCCAGGGCGATCGACGAGCAGTACTTC.

This clonotype was detected many times. The J gene is TRBJ2-1, the V gene TRBV20-1, with TRBD2 identical over 9 bases. Germline lookup yields CDR1 DFQATT and CDR2 SNEGSKA (reference sequence). J gave up 8 bases and V 5 bases, and 4 bases lay outside the gene matches. The CDR3 is made up of 12 amino acids. DNA of the CDR3: TGCAGTGCTGAAGCGGGAGGCGATGAGCAGTTCTTC. This codes for CSAEAGGDEQFF.

This clonotype was found many times. The V gene is TRBV3-1, the J gene TRBJ1-5; no reliable D call. The V and J ends lost 0 bases and 2 bases respectively, with 5 bases between them. Germline CDR1 and CDR2: LGHDT and YNNKEL (reference sequence). CDR3 length: 14 amino acids. CDR3 amino acids: CASSQDPGNQPQHF. The CDR3 DNA reads TGTGCCAGCAGCCAAGATCCTGGCAATCAGCCCCAGCATTTT. The full variable domain, rest sourced from reference TRBV3-1 and TRBJ1-5, is DTAVSQTPKYLVTQMGNDKSIKCEQNLGHDTMYWYKQDSKKFLKIMFSYNNKELIINETVPNRFSPKSPDKAHLNLHINSLELGDSAVYFCASSQDPGNQPQHFGDGTRLSIL.

The chain employs TRBV20-1 and TRBJ2-3, with 7 positions matching TRBD2. V shed 3 bases and J 2 bases; nucleotides not matched to a gene: 5. The CDR3 is 14 amino acids. CDR1 and CDR2 (germline): DFQATT, SNEGSKA (reference sequence). This CDR3 is CSARASGATDTQYF. The CDR3 coding sequence is TGCAGTGCTAGGGCAAGCGGGGCCACAGATACGCAGTATTTT.

V usage is TRBV5-1 and J usage is TRBJ2-4; 7 nucleotides agree with TRBD1. J was trimmed by 6 bases and V by 4 bases; bases with no gene match: 16. CDR1 and CDR2 from the germline V gene are SGHRS and YFSETQ. The CDR3 covers 17 residues. As DNA, the CDR3 is TGCGCCAGCAGCGGCGCGGGCAGGGGGAATATCGGAAACATTCAGTACTTC. Translated: CASSGAGRGNIGNIQYF.

This clonotype was picked up many times. The chain couples TRBV7-2 to TRBJ2-1; tentatively, D is TRBD2 (5 bases). V was clipped by 5 bases and J by 3 bases, with 17 bases between them. Germline lookup yields CDR1 SGHTA and CDR2 FQGNSA. This CDR3 contains 16 residues. CDR3 nucleotides: TGTGCCAGCAGCCCAGGAGTGGTTGGACTCTACAATGAGCAGTTCTTC. Encoded protein: CASSPGVVGLYNEQFF. Full variable domain (outside the CDR3, taken from reference TRBV7-2 and TRBJ2-1): GAGVSQSPSNKVTEKGKDVELRCDPISGHTALYWYRQSLGQGLEFLIYFQGNSAPDKSGLPSDRFSAERTGGSVSTLTIQRTQQEDSAVYLCASSPGVVGLYNEQFFGPGTRLTVL.